The 15 T cell receptor beta chains presented below share a single source sample, sequenced in a study of OX40 agonist ivuxolimab in advanced cancers. The protocol was immunoSEQ multiplex PCR, while the TCRdb copy is restricted to in-frame clones and leaves out a portion. Of around 68,000 clones in the sample, approximately 87% were seen once. The sample was CD4+ or CD8+ T cells sorted from blood, taken in a trial of the OX40 agonist ivuxolimab. Receptors were obtained from an adult with an advanced solid tumor such as melanoma, head and neck, liver or kidney cancer.

The V gene is TRBV2, the J gene TRBJ2-3, with no clear D. The CDR3 has 12 residues. The V gene's germline CDR1 is SNHLY and CDR2 FYNNEI. Deletions cut 6 bases from V and 2 bases from J, with 6 bases between. CDR3 nucleotides: TGTGCCAGCAGGCGCACCACAGATACGCAGTATTTT. Residues: CASRRTTDTQYF. Based on the CDR3 plus reference TRBV2 and TRBJ2-3, the full variable domain is EPEVTQTPSHQVTQMGQEVILRCVPISNHLYFYWYRQILGQKVEFLVSFYNNEISEKSEIFDDQFSVERPDGSNFTLKIRSTKLEDSAMYFCASRRTTDTQYFGPGTRLTVL.

This chain connects TRBV4-2 to TRBJ2-7; possibly TRBD2 for D (6 bases). CDR1 LGHNA and CDR2 YNFKEQ come from the germline V gene. The V gene lost 0 bases and the J gene lost 0 bases, with 12 bases spanning the gap. The CDR3 has 16 amino acids. The DNA for the CDR3 is TGTGCCAGCAGCCAAGATCGGGCGGGGCCCTCCTACGAGCAGTACTTC. Translated: CASSQDRAGPSYEQYF.

The chain employs TRBV11-3 and TRBJ1-6; 12 bases agree with TRBD1. The CDR3 is 19 amino acids. The germline CDR1 and CDR2 sequences are SGHNT and YENEEA. The V segment lost 5 bases and the J segment 7 bases; nucleotides outside the gene matches: 15. The CDR3 spells CASSPPLDRDRGRNSPLHF. For the CDR3, the DNA is TGTGCCAGCAGCCCCCCCCTGGACCGGGACAGGGGGCGGAATTCACCCCTCCACTTT.

The V gene is TRBV7-6, the J gene TRBJ1-3, with TRBD1 identical over 9 bases. With V trimmed by 5 bases and J by 2 bases, 4 bases remained unmatched. Looked up from germline, CDR1 is SGHVS and CDR2 is FNYEAQ. The CDR3 totals 15 residues. CDR3 region: CASSPRTGAGNTIYF. In DNA, the CDR3 is TGTGCCAGCAGCCCCCGGACAGGGGCTGGAAACACCATATATTTT.

The chain is built from TRBV18 and TRBJ1-1, with TRBD1 identical over 8 bases. CDR3 length: 14 residues. CDR1 and CDR2 (germline): KGHSH, LQKENI. V lost 2 bases to trimming and J lost 7 bases; unmatched junction nucleotides: 6. The CDR3 sequence is CASSPGGQGSEAFF. In DNA, the CDR3 is TGTGCCAGCTCACCAGGTGGACAGGGCAGTGAAGCTTTCTTT.

V usage is TRBV9 and J usage is TRBJ1-1; D is possibly TRBD1 (5 bases). CDR1 and CDR2 (germline): SGDLS, YYNGEE. This CDR3 is 14 amino acids long. The V and J ends lost 2 bases and 4 bases respectively, with 12 bases between them. This chain's CDR3 is CASSVGGYGTEAFF. The CDR3 coding sequence is TGTGCCAGCAGCGTTGGGGGGTACGGCACTGAAGCTTTCTTT.

This clone was recorded a few times. The gene calls are TRBV7-9 and TRBJ2-2; D is unclear. Germline V gene lookup returns CDR1 SEHNR and CDR2 FQNEAQ (reference sequence). V lost 5 bases to trimming and J lost 6 bases, with 19 bases between them. The CDR3 length is 16 residues. CDR3 amino acids: CASSVLPNRGSGELFF. The CDR3 nucleotides read TGTGCCAGCAGCGTCCTCCCCAACCGTGGATCCGGGGAGCTGTTTTTT.

The rearrangement links TRBV6-5 to TRBJ2-7; no clear D gene. Germline CDR1 MNHEY, CDR2 SVGAGI. V dropped 7 bases and J dropped 5 bases, with 15 bases sitting between them. The CDR3 is 13 residues long. The CDR3 here is CASTKPGSDEQYF. The CDR3 region has the DNA TGTGCCAGCACCAAACCGGGCAGCGACGAGCAGTACTTC.

The CDR3 bases are TGTGCCAGCAGCGCCGGGGACGGCTATGGCTACACCTTC. It yields the protein CASSAGDGYGYTF. J is TRBJ1-2 and V is TRBV9, with a possible D match to TRBD1 (5 bases). Trimming cost V 3 bases and J 4 bases, with 10 bases left between them. The CDR3 is made up of 13 amino acids. Per the germline V gene, CDR1 is SGDLS and CDR2 is YYNGEE.

This clone has only a few counts. This chain joins TRBV5-6 and TRBJ2-2; D is possibly TRBD1 (6 bases). Germline assignment: CDR1 SGHDT and CDR2 YYEEEE. Trimming pared 4 bases from V and 3 bases from J, leaving 13 bases between. The CDR3 contains 15 residues. This chain's CDR3 is CASSTPGHYTGELFF. In DNA form, the CDR3 reads TGTGCCAGCAGCACGCCGGGACACTACACCGGGGAGCTGTTTTTT.

The chain is built from TRBV5-5 and TRBJ1-4; D is uncertain. Looked up from germline, CDR1 is SGHKS and CDR2 is YYEKEE (reference sequence). V lost 2 bases and J lost 4, with 9 bases in between. This CDR3 has 14 residues. The CDR3 sequence: CASSFSQDNEKLFF. CDR3 DNA sequence: TGTGCCAGCAGCTTCTCGCAGGATAATGAAAAACTGTTTTTT.

This clone showed up just once. The V and J genes are TRBV7-9 and TRBJ2-1; 8 bases align to TRBD2. The J segment lost 6 bases and the V segment lost 2 bases, leaving 6 bases of the junction unmatched. Looked up from germline, CDR1 is SEHNR and CDR2 is FQNEAQ (reference sequence). The CDR3 is made up of 15 amino acids. CDR3 sequence: CASSLSGGQTNEQFF. CDR3 sequence (DNA): TGTGCCAGCAGCTTAAGCGGGGGCCAGACCAATGAGCAGTTCTTC.

The chain combines TRBV9 with TRBJ2-1; D may be TRBD2 (5 bases). This CDR3 has 16 residues. The ends were cut back, 3 bases at V and 0 bases at J, with 13 bases in the middle. Germline values: CDR1 SGDLS, CDR2 YYNGEE. CDR3 residues: CASSEREQRSYNEQFF. Here the CDR3 DNA reads TGTGCCAGCAGCGAGAGGGAACAGCGCTCCTACAATGAGCAGTTCTTC.

This chain connects TRBV10-3 to TRBJ2-2, with D unresolved. V gave up 4 bases and J gave up 3 bases, with 15 bases separating them. CDR3 length: 16 amino acids. CDR1 and CDR2 (germline): ENHRY, SYGVKD. The CDR3 coding sequence is TGTGCCATCAGTGGCAGTGGGGTCGCTGACACCGGGGAGCTGTTTTTT. Residues: CAISGSGVADTGELFF.

This sequence joins TRBV5-1 and TRBJ2-7; D tentatively reads TRBD1 or TRBD2 (6 bases each). The CDR3 spans 16 residues. V was shortened by 4 bases and J by 5 bases, with 22 bases between the two germline ends. Germline V gives CDR1 SGHRS, CDR2 YFSETQ. The CDR3 here is CASSPEKADRGHEQYF. The CDR3 nucleotides are TGCGCCAGCAGCCCCGAGAAGGCTGATCGGGGGCACGAGCAGTACTTC.